The sample holds many counts of the clone carrying this T cell receptor (beta chain). This sample is part of a study of T-cell memory formation after mild COVID-19. TCRdb independently ran MiXCR on the 5' RACE reads; one entry per CDR3 protein. The repertoire consists of 100,000 to 150,000 distinct CDR3 sequences, with over 15% occurring once and the leading ten covering roughly 5.2%. This CDR3 contains 16 residues. The germline CDR1 and CDR2 sequences are SGHVS and FNYEAQ. V lost 2 bases to trimming and J lost 8 bases, with 19 bases between them. The sample comprised PBMCs or a T cell subset sorted from them (not recorded which). The chain uses TRBV7-6 and TRBJ2-1; D is ambiguous. This TCR derives from a man between 18 and 29 years old who had mild COVID-19 (a few samples of this study predate the infection). Cell type and time point are not known. CDR3 sequence: CASSLLPSSVPHEQFF. CDR3 nucleotides: TGTGCCAGCAGCTTACTCCCCTCGTCGGTCCCCCATGAGCAGTTCTTC. Looking up the rest from reference TRBV7-6 and TRBJ2-1 gives the full variable domain: GAGVSQSPRYKVTKRGQDVALRCDPISGHVSLYWYRQALGQGPEFLTYFNYEAQQDKSGLPNDRFSAERPEGSISTLTIQRTEQRDSAMYRCASSLLPSSVPHEQFFGPGTRLTVL.